A single sample is the source of the 13 T cell receptor beta chains below, sequenced in a study of tumor and adjacent non-tumor tissue in lung cancer. Three rounds of nested PCR, following a modified ARM-PCR protocol, produced the TCRbeta library. TCRdb re-derived calls from the multiplex PCR reads in MiXCR, one entry per CDR3 protein. In the table there are over 100,000 distinct CDR3 sequences, about 75% of which are singletons. This sample's RNA came from whole unsorted tissue. Sequenced material: lung tumor tissue. The receptors derive from a woman aged 60-70 years with non-small cell lung cancer.

A word on this clonotype: A junction boundary mismatches the germline segment, possibly from a read error. The chain links TRBV20-1 to TRBJ1-5, with TRBD1 as a possible D gene (6 bases). This CDR3 has 16 amino acids. Germline V gives CDR1 DFQATT, CDR2 SNEGSKA (reference sequence). The CDR3 nucleotides read TGCAGTGCTAGAGACGGACAGAGAACGAGTAATCAGCGCCAGCATTTT. It yields the protein CSARDGQRTSNQRQHF.

Concerning this clonotype itself: One end of the junction fails to match germline, which may point to a read error. The gene calls are TRBV29-1 and TRBJ1-1, with TRBD1 matching over 8 bases. The CDR3 spans 14 residues. In germline, CDR1 is SQVTM, CDR2 ANQGSEA. The CDR3 DNA reads TGCAGTGTTGGTCCCGGTGGGACAGGATTTGAAGCTTTCTTT. Its protein product is CSVGPGGTGFEAFF.

The sample holds one count of this clonotype. Since the CDR3 does not end with the conserved phenylalanine or tryptophan, this likely comes from a read error. The chain uses TRBV20-1 and TRBJ2-7; D not certain. CDR1 DFQATT and CDR2 SNEGSKA come from the germline V gene (reference sequence). The CDR3 has 11 residues. CDR3 in amino acids: CSARTGYEQYL. In DNA, the CDR3 is TGTAGTGCTAGGACCGGCTACGAGCAGTACTTA.

Comments on this clonotype: Given the absence of the conserved phenylalanine or tryptophan at the CDR3 end, a read error is likely. This chain uses TRBV11-2 with TRBJ2-7; TRBD1 or TRBD2 may be the D gene (6 bases each). CDR1 SGHAT and CDR2 FQNNGV come from the germline V gene. Between the trimmed V and J ends, which lost 3 bases and 1 base, there was a span of 16 bases. The CDR3 consists of 16 residues. The CDR3 here is CASSFDDGGLSYEQYI. The CDR3 region has the DNA TGTGCCAGCAGCTTTGATGATGGGGGGCTATCCTACGAGCAGTACATC.

With regard to this clonotype: A read error may be the cause here, since a much bigger clone is one base away. The genes are TRBV6-5 and TRBJ2-3, with unresolved D. This CDR3 comprises 15 residues. Germline lookup yields CDR1 MNHEY and CDR2 SVGAGI. DNA for the CDR3: TGTGCCAGCAGTGCAAAGGGATTTGGCACAGATATGCAGTATTTT. This encodes CASSAKGFGTDMQYF.

This clonotype was counted a few times. The J gene is TRBJ1-3, the V gene TRBV28; D is unclear. With 4 bases removed from V and 4 bases from J, the gap between germline ends came to 11 bases. Germline V lookup: CDR1 MDHEN, CDR2 SYDVKM. The CDR3 consists of 14 residues. Written as DNA, the CDR3 is TGTGCCAGCAGTTCCCCGGTTCGAGGAAACACCATATATTTT. Protein product: CASSSPVRGNTIYF.

With respect to this clonotype: Relative to the germline gene, one junction end is altered; a read error may explain this. V usage is TRBV4-3 and J usage is TRBJ2-5; D perhaps matches TRBD2 (6 bases). CDR1 is LGHNA and CDR2 is YSLEER in the germline V gene. The CDR3 spans 15 residues. CDR3 sequence reads: CTSSRHRDLQEIQYF. In nucleotides, the CDR3 is TGCACCAGCAGCCGACACCGGGACTTACAAGAGATCCAGTACTTC.

This clonotype was counted at least ten times. V usage is TRBV6-5 and J usage is TRBJ1-6; 9 nucleotides align to TRBD1. Germline V gene lookup returns CDR1 MNHEY and CDR2 SVGAGI. The V and J ends lost 6 bases and 9 bases, in that order; junction bases with no gene match: 6. This CDR3 has 14 residues. The CDR3 here is CASRSDRGRSPLHF. CDR3 sequence (DNA): TGTGCCAGCAGATCGGACAGGGGACGTTCACCCCTCCACTTT.

This chain links TRBV11-2 with TRBJ1-5; TRBD1 is a possible D gene (6 bases). The tail of the sequence fits TRBJ2-3 better, so the J call may be wrong. Germline CDR1 is SGHAT and CDR2 is FQNNGV. The CDR3 has 13 residues. The CDR3 here is CDGSRGRGQPQYF. The CDR3 DNA sequence: TGTGACGGCTCCCGGGGCAGGGGTCAGCCCCAGTATTTT.

Comments on this clonotype: The conserved final phenylalanine or tryptophan is absent from the CDR3, which likely points to a read error. The chain uses TRBV20-1 and TRBJ2-3; no firm D call. The CDR3 is 13 residues long. Trimming stripped 3 bases from V and 4 bases from J, with 11 bases between. Germline CDR1 is DFQATT and CDR2 is SNEGSKA (reference sequence). CDR3 sequence reads: CSAREAVPDTQYL. Here the CDR3 DNA reads TGCAGTGCTAGGGAAGCAGTTCCAGATACGCAGTATTTA.

On this clonotype itself: The CDR3 ends on some other residue instead of the conserved phenylalanine or tryptophan, so this is likely a read error. This sequence joins TRBV11-2 and TRBJ1-4; D not resolved. Germline loops: CDR1 SGHAT, CDR2 FQNNGV. This CDR3 is built from 13 residues. The CDR3 loop reads CARRRRGAEKLFI. For the CDR3, the DNA is TGTGCCCGCAGGCGGCGGGGAGCTGAAAAACTGTTTATT.

In the case of this clonotype: One end of the junction is discordant with germline, which a read error may explain. This CDR3 is CSARDLVSRTAQPHHF. In nucleotides, the CDR3 is TGCAGTGCTAGAGATCTGGTTTCGAGGACGGCTCAGCCCCACCATTTT. V is TRBV20-1 and J is TRBJ1-5; D is unclear. Germline CDR1 reads DFQATT; CDR2 reads SNEGSKA (reference sequence). This CDR3 has 16 amino acids.

As for this clonotype: The junction departs from germline at one end; a sequencing error may be responsible. The chain recombines TRBV6-2 or TRBV6-3 with TRBJ2-7; D is undetermined. The CDR3 covers 15 residues. Germline V gene sequence: CDR1 MNHEY, CDR2 SVGEGT. CDR3: CANSYSDGATYEQYF. CDR3 DNA: TGTGCCAACAGTTACTCTGACGGAGCCACCTACGAGCAGTACTTC.